The present entry profiles one TCR beta chain with its context. Antigen: not known. Time point meaning: blood 2 weeks post-SBRT. The treatment denotes: 15 Gy SBRT to primary tumor, nephrectomy 4 weeks later. After SBRT, blood was collected at 2 and 4 weeks, plus baseline. These data originate in a study of radiation and T cells in renal cell carcinoma. Background on the study: Nephrectomy followed 15 Gy stereotactic body radiation by 4 weeks.

The study's findings and limits: In blood, top tumor clones expanded by 2 weeks, shrinking by 4.

Assay: immunoSEQ multiplex PCR; the TCRdb copy retains only in-frame clones and omits some. The sample lists 100,000 to 150,000 clones, 85% to 90% occurring once. The sample here was blood, taken from a patient whose treatment included radiotherapy and nephrectomy. The source is a woman in her 70s with renal cell carcinoma.

In DNA form, the CDR3 reads TGTGCCAGCAGCTTAGACAGAGTTCCCTACGAGCAGTACTTC. It encodes CASSLDRVPYEQYF. This chain connects TRBV7-2 to TRBJ2-7, with D hard to call. Trimming pared 1 base from V and 2 bases from J, leaving 9 bases between. CDR1 is SGHTA, CDR2 FQGNSA, per germline. This CDR3 comprises 14 residues.